This is a list of T cell receptor beta chains from one sample in a study of early T cells in non-severe SARS-CoV-2 infection. TCRdb itself ran the 5' RACE reads through MiXCR, one entry per CDR3 protein. The data show about 80,000 distinct CDR3 sequences, around 15% seen once. Sequenced: whole blood. Source of these receptors: an adult who was a healthcare worker with PCR-confirmed SARS-CoV-2 infection or an uninfected control (not recorded which). Both conserved end residues are part of each CDR3. D genes are given only for firm matches. Where a row states a size, it is once, few, many or the class of an expanded clone; other rows omit it.

>TRBJ1-1|NA|NA|TRBV4-3
CASSHTGTVNTEAFF
TGCGCCAGCAGCCATACCGGGACGGTAAACACTGAAGCTTTCTTT
>TRBJ1-6|NA|NA|TRBV6-2/TRBV6-3
CASSWNSPLHF
TGTGCCAGCAGTTGGAACTCACCCCTCCACTTT
>TRBJ1-1|NA|few|TRBV12-3/TRBV12-4
CASSYTDNTEAFF
TGTGCCAGCAGTTATACAGATAACACTGAAGCTTTCTTT
>TRBJ1-2|TRBD1|many|TRBV20-1
CSARAPDRSYGYTF
TGCAGTGCTAGGGCCCCGGACAGGAGTTATGGCTACACCTTC
>TRBJ1-6|NA|NA|TRBV6-5
CASSRGNSPLHF
TGTGCCAGCAGTAGGGGCAATTCACCCCTCCACTTT
>TRBJ1-1|TRBD1|few|TRBV6-5
CASSDRTGYGTEAFF
TGTGCCAGCAGTGATCGGACAGGGTATGGCACTGAAGCTTTCTTT
>TRBJ1-1|NA|many|TRBV18
CASSPYPSTEAFF
TGTGCCAGCTCACCATATCCTAGCACTGAAGCTTTCTTT
>TRBJ2-2|TRBD2|few|TRBV27
CASSPRGGAFGELFF
TGTGCCAGCAGTCCCCGCGGGGGGGCTTTCGGGGAGCTGTTTTTT
>TRBJ1-2|NA|NA|TRBV7-8
CASSLVSLRNYGYTF
TGTGCCAGCAGCTTAGTGTCCCTAAGGAACTATGGCTACACCTTC
>TRBJ2-3|NA|NA|TRBV7-9
CASTSGNTQYF
TGTGCCAGCACTTCGGGGAATACGCAGTATTTT
>TRBJ2-4|NA|NA|TRBV11-1
CASSSSTQNIQYF
TGTGCCAGCAGCTCAAGTACGCAAAACATTCAGTACTTC
>TRBJ1-2|NA|few|TRBV7-2
CASSLTLNGYTF
TGTGCCAGCAGCTTAACATTAAATGGCTACACCTTC
>TRBJ2-7|NA|few|TRBV6-2/TRBV6-3
CASSYEAASSYEQYF
TGTGCCAGCAGTTACGAGGCAGCTAGCTCCTACGAGCAGTACTTC
>TRBJ2-1|TRBD2|many|TRBV7-2
CASSSRTSGGFYSNEQFF
TGTGCCAGCAGCTCACGGACTAGCGGGGGGTTTTATAGCAATGAGCAGTTCTTC
>TRBJ2-1|TRBD1|many|TRBV10-3
CAISGQGLGSYNEQFF
TGTGCCATCAGCGGACAGGGGTTGGGCTCTTACAATGAGCAGTTCTTC
>TRBJ1-2|TRBD1|NA|TRBV20-1
CSAYRDSSDYGYTF
TGCAGTGCTTACCGGGACAGCAGCGACTATGGCTACACCTTC
>TRBJ1-6|NA|few|TRBV7-3
CASSFGGQGSPLHF
TGTGCCAGCAGCTTTGGGGGGCAGGGTTCACCCCTCCACTTT
>TRBJ1-5|NA|many|TRBV12-3/TRBV12-4
CASREGNNQPQHF
TGTGCCAGCAGGGAGGGGAACAATCAGCCCCAGCATTTT
>TRBJ1-6|NA|NA|TRBV2
CASSEGWNSPLHF
TGTGCCAGCAGTGAAGGGTGGAATTCACCCCTCCACTTT
>TRBJ1-1|NA|few|TRBV10-1
CASSYGMNTEAFF
TGCGCCAGCAGTTATGGCATGAACACTGAAGCTTTCTTT
>TRBJ2-4|NA|NA|TRBV7-2
CASSSRLQAKNIQYF
TGTGCCAGCAGCTCCAGGTTACAAGCCAAAAACATTCAGTACTTC
>TRBJ2-7|TRBD2|few|TRBV13
CASSLGGGLKSYEQYF
TGTGCCAGCAGCTTGGGCGGGGGACTGAAGTCCTACGAGCAGTACTTC
>TRBJ2-7|NA|NA|TRBV6-1
CASSDNSGLSYEQYF
TGTGCCAGCAGTGATAACTCCGGATTATCCTACGAGCAGTACTTC
>TRBJ1-1|NA|few|TRBV12-3/TRBV12-4
CASSFEFLNTEAFF
TGTGCCAGCAGTTTCGAGTTCCTGAACACTGAAGCTTTCTTT
>TRBJ2-5|NA|NA|TRBV3-1
CASSQDQGTLNPLQETQYF
TGTGCCAGCAGCCAAGATCAGGGTACTTTGAACCCGCTTCAAGAGACCCAGTACTTC
>TRBJ2-5|NA|NA|TRBV5-6
CASSPLAVRGETQYF
TGTGCCAGCAGCCCCCTTGCGGTGAGGGGAGAGACCCAGTACTTC
>TRBJ2-2|NA|NA|TRBV12-3/TRBV12-4
CASSHRGELFF
TGTGCCAGCAGCCACAGAGGGGAGCTGTTTTTT
>TRBJ2-3|TRBD2|many|TRBV6-6
CASSNSGGAADTQYF
TGTGCCAGCAGTAATAGCGGGGGGGCGGCAGATACGCAGTATTTT
>TRBJ2-3|TRBD2|few|TRBV7-9
CASSLHRGLVDRTDTQYF
TGTGCCAGCAGCTTACACCGAGGACTAGTCGATCGCACAGATACGCAGTATTTT
>TRBJ1-5|NA|few|TRBV20-1
CSADVQGQPQHF
TGCAGTGCTGATGTTCAGGGACAGCCCCAGCATTTT
>TRBJ2-7|NA|many|TRBV3-1
CASSSGREQYF
TGTGCCAGCAGCTCCGGTCGCGAGCAGTACTTC
>TRBJ2-7|NA|NA|TRBV28
CASSPTEFYRYEQYF
TGTGCCAGCAGTCCGACAGAATTTTATCGCTACGAGCAGTACTTC
>TRBJ1-1|NA|NA|TRBV9
CASSPDIRGRGFTEAFF
TGTGCCAGCAGCCCAGACATCAGGGGTCGAGGGTTCACTGAAGCTTTCTTT
>TRBJ2-1|NA|NA|TRBV3-1
CASSRPTVSSYNEQFF
TGTGCCAGCAGCCGCCCGACAGTTAGCTCCTACAATGAGCAGTTCTTC
>TRBJ2-1|NA|few|TRBV4-1
CASSQAGNEQFF
TGCGCCAGCAGCCAAGCAGGCAATGAGCAGTTCTTC
>TRBJ1-2|NA|NA|TRBV5-1
CASSLESDLDGYTF
TGCGCCAGCAGCTTGGAATCAGATCTTGATGGCTACACCTTC
>TRBJ2-7|TRBD2|few|TRBV20-1
CSARSISGTYEQYF
TGCAGTGCTAGAAGTATTAGCGGGACCTACGAGCAGTACTTC
>TRBJ1-5|NA|many|TRBV6-5
CASSVTGLNQPQHF
TGTGCCAGCAGTGTCACAGGACTCAATCAGCCCCAGCATTTT
>TRBJ2-4|NA|NA|TRBV29-1
CSVVIDMVKNIQYF
TGCAGCGTTGTTATCGACATGGTGAAAAACATTCAGTACTTC
>TRBJ1-2|NA|few|TRBV20-1
CSATSGDRYGYTF
TGCAGTGCTACATCAGGGGACCGCTATGGCTACACCTTC
>TRBJ2-5|TRBD2|NA|TRBV5-4
CASSEPGLAGNGGTQYF
TGTGCCAGCAGCGAGCCGGGACTAGCGGGGAATGGGGGGACCCAGTACTTC
>TRBJ1-6|TRBD1|NA|TRBV6-5
CASSDRGSYNSPLHF
TGTGCCAGCAGTGACAGGGGTTCCTATAATTCACCCCTCCACTTT
>TRBJ2-1|TRBD1|few|TRBV7-6
CASSLDGTGSYNEQFF
TGTGCCAGCAGCTTAGATGGGACAGGCTCCTACAATGAGCAGTTCTTC
>TRBJ2-1|NA|NA|TRBV20-1
CSARSPHEQFF
TGCAGTGCTAGAAGTCCCCATGAGCAGTTCTTC
>TRBJ2-3|NA|few|TRBV10-3
CAIVGEGSTDTQYF
TGTGCCATCGTAGGTGAGGGAAGCACAGATACGCAGTATTTT
>TRBJ1-1|TRBD1|NA|TRBV29-1
CSVALTGSMNTEAFF
TGCAGCGTTGCCCTGACAGGGTCTATGAACACTGAAGCTTTCTTT